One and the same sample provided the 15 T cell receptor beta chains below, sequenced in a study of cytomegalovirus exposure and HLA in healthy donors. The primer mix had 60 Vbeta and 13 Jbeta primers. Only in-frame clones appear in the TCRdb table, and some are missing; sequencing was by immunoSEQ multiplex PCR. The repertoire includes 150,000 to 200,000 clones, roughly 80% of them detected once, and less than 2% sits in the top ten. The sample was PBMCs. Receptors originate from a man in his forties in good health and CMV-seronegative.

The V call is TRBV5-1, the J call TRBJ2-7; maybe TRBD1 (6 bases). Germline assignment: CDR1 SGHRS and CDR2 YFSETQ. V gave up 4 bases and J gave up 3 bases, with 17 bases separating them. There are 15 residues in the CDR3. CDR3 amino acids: CASSGRTEPVYEQYF. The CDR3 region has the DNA TGCGCCAGCAGCGGAAGGACAGAGCCGGTCTACGAGCAGTACTTC.

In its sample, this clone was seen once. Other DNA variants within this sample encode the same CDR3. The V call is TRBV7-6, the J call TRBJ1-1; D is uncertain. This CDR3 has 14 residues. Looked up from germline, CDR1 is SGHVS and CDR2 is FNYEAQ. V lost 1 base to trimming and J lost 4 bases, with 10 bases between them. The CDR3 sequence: CASSLVSRGTEAFF. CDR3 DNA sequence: TGTGCCAGCAGCTTAGTCTCCAGAGGCACTGAAGCTTTCTTT.

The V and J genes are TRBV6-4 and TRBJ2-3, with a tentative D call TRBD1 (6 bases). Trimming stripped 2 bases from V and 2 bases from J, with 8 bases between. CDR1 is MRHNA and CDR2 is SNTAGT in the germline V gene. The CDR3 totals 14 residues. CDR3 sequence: CASSDAGDTDTQYF. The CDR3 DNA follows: TGTGCCAGCAGTGACGCAGGGGACACAGATACGCAGTATTTT.

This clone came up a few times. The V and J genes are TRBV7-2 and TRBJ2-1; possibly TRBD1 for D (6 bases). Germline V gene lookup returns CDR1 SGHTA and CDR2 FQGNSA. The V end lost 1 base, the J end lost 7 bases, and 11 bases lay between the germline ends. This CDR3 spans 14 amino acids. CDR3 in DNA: TGTGCCAGCAGCTTAGAACCAGGGGCGAATGAGCAGTTCTTC. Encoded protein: CASSLEPGANEQFF.

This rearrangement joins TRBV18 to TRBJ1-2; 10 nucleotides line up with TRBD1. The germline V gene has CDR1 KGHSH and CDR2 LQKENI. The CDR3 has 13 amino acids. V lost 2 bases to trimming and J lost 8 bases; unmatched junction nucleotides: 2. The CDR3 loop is CASSPMTGGGYTF. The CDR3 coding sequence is TGTGCCAGCTCACCAATGACAGGGGGCGGCTACACCTTC.

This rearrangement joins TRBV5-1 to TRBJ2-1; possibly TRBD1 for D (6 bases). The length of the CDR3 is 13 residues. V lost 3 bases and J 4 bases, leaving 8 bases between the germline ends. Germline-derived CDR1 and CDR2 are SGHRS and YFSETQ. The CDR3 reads CASSSQGYNEQFF. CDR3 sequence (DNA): TGCGCCAGCAGCTCGCAGGGGTACAATGAGCAGTTCTTC. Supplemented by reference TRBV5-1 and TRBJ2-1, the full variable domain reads KAGVTQTPRYLIKTRGQQVTLSCSPISGHRSVSWYQQTPGQGLQFLFEYFSETQRNKGNFPGRFSGRQFSNSRSEMNVSTLELGDSALYLCASSSQGYNEQFFGPGTRLTVL.

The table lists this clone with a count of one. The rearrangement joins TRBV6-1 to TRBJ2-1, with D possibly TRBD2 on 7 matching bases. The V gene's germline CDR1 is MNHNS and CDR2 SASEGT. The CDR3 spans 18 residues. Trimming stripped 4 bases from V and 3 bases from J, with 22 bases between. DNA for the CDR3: TGTGCCAGCAGTGGGGGTCAAGATAGGGGGGGCCTCTACAATGAGCAGTTCTTC. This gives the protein CASSGGQDRGGLYNEQFF.

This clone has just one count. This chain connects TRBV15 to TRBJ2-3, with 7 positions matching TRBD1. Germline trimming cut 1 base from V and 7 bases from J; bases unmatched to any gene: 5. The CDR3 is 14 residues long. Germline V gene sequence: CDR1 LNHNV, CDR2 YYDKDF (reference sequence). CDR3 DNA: TGTGCCACCAGCAGAGTCCAGGGGGTGAATACGCAGTATTTT. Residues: CATSRVQGVNTQYF.

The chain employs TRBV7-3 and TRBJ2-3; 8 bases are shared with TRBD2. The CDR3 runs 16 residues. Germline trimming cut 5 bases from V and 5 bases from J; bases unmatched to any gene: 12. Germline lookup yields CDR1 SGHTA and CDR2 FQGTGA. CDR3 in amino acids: CASSPYLGGALDTQYF. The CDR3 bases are TGTGCCAGCAGCCCCTACCTCGGGGGGGCATTAGATACGCAGTATTTT.

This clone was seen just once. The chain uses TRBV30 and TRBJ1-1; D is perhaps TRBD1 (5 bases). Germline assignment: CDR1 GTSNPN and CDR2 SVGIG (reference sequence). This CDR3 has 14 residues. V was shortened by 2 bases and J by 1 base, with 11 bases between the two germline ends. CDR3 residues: CAWSNGQGNTEAFF. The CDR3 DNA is TGTGCCTGGAGTAACGGTCAGGGGAACACTGAAGCTTTCTTT.

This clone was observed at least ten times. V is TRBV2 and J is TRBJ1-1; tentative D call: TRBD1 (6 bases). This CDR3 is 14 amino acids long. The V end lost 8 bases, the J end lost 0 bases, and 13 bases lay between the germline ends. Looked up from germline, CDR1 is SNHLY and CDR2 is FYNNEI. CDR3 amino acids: CASGTQSLNTEAFF. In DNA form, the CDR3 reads TGTGCCAGCGGGACACAGTCATTGAACACTGAAGCTTTCTTT.

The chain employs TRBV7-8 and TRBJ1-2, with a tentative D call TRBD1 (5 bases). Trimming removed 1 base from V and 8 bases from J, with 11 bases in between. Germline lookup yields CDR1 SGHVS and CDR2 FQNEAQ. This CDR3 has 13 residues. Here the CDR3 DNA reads TGTGCCAGCAGCTTAGAGGCAGGGCGCGGCTACACCTTC. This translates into CASSLEAGRGYTF.

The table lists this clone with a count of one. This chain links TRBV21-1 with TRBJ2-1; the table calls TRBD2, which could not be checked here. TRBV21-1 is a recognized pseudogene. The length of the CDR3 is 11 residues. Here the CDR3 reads CASSKAGEQFF. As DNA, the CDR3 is TGTGCCAGCAGCAAAGCCGGTGAGCAGTTCTTC.

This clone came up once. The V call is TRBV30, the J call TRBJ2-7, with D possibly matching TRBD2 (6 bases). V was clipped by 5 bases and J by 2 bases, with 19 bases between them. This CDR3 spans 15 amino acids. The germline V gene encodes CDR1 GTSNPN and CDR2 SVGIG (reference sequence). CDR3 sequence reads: CAWFFASGLPYEQYF. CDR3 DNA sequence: TGTGCCTGGTTTTTCGCGTCGGGACTCCCCTACGAGCAGTACTTC.

The CDR3 coding sequence is TGTGCCTGGAAGGGGACTAGCGGCCTTTTATTCTCCTACGAGCAGTACTTC. Translated, it gives CAWKGTSGLLFSYEQYF. This rearrangement joins TRBV30 to TRBJ2-7, with 11 positions matching TRBD2. Looked up from germline, CDR1 is GTSNPN and CDR2 is SVGIG (reference sequence). V lost 4 bases, J lost 0 bases, and 11 bases stayed unmatched. CDR3 length: 17 residues. Variable domain in full (rest from reference TRBV30 and TRBJ2-7): SQTIHQWPATLVQPVGSPLSLECTVEGTSNPNLYWYRQAAGRGLQLLFYSVGIGQISSEVPQNLSASRPQDRQFILSSKKLLLSDSGFYLCAWKGTSGLLFSYEQYFGPGTRLTVT.